This TCR beta chain was captured by sequencing in a study of vaccination and CD4 T cells after COVID-19. As to treatment: roughly ten-day PBMC culture with coronavirus spike peptide pools or control peptides (ViraFEST assay). Convalescent patients tested SARS-CoV-2 PCR positive from March to December 2020, before Alpha, Beta and Delta emerged. Cultures used 2 million or so PBMCs per well, about 9.9 IU/ml IL-2 and around 9.2 ug/ml peptides. CDR1 is SGHTA and CDR2 is FQGTGA in the germline V gene. This CDR3 contains 18 residues. The V gene end was trimmed by 6 bases and the J gene end by 3 bases; junction bases not matched to a gene: 13. The Oncomine TCR Beta short-read assay was what sequenced the DNA obtained from cultured CD4+ T cells. MiXCR, run by TCRdb on the PCR reads, gives a single entry per CDR3 protein. Among approximately 12,000 distinct CDR3 sequences listed, 79% were seen once. Study results and limitations: Within the convalescent patients, a median about 89% of the SARS-CoV-2-reactive clones were ones that appeared only post-vaccination.

Of note for this clonotype: Its antigen is not identified.

The chain combines TRBV7-3 with TRBJ2-7, with 14 bases lining up with TRBD2. Sequencing was done on a sample of CD4+ T cells from blood, cultured in vitro. This clonotype was obtained from a human donor who had recovered from COVID-19. The CDR3: CASSGRGRGLAGDYEQYF. The DNA of the CDR3 is TGTGCCAGCAGTGGCCGAGGCCGGGGACTAGCGGGAGACTACGAGCAGTACTTC.